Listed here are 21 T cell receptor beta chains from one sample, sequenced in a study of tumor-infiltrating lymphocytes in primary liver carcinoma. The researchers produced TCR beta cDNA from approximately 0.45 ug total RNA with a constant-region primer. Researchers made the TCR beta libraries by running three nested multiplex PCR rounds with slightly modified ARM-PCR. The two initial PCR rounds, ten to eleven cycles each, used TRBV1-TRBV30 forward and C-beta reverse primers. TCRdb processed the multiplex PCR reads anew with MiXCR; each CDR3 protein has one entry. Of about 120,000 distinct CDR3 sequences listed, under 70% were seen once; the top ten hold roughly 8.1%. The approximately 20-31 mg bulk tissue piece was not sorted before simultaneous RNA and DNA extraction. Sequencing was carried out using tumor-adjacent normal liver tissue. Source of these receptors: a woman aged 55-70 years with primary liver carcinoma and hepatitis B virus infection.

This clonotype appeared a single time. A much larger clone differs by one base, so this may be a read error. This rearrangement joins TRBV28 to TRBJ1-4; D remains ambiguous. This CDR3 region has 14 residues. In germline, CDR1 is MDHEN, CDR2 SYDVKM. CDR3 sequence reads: CASNLRGTNEKLFF. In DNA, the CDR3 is TGTGCCAGCAATTTACGGGGAACTAATGAAAAACTGTTTTTT.

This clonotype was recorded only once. The CDR3 region is CVNSWDSGANVLTF. The CDR3 coding sequence is TGTGTCAACAGTTGGGACTCTGGGGCCAACGTCCTGACTTTC. The chain uses TRBV6-5 and TRBJ2-6; D gene ambiguous. This CDR3 is built from 14 residues. The V gene's germline CDR1 is MNHEY and CDR2 SVGAGI.

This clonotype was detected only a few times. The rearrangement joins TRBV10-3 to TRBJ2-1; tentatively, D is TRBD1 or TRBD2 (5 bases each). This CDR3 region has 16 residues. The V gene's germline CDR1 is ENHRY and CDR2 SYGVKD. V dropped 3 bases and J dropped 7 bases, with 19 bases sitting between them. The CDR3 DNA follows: TGTGCCATCAGTGACCCTCAGAGAGGGGTAAGGAATGAGCAGTTCTTC. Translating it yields CAISDPQRGVRNEQFF.

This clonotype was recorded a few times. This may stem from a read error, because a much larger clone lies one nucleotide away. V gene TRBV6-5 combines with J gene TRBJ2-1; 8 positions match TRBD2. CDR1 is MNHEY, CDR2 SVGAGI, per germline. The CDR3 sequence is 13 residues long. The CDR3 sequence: CASSYSGLAKQLF. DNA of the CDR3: TGTGCCAGCAGTTACTCCGGACTAGCTAAGCAGCTCTTC.

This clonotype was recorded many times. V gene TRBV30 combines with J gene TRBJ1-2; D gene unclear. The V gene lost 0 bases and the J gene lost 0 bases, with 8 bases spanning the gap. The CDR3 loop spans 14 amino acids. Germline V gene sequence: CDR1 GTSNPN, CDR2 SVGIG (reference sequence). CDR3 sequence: CAWSVHRSNYGYTF. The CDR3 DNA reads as TGTGCCTGGAGTGTACACCGCTCTAACTATGGCTACACCTTC.

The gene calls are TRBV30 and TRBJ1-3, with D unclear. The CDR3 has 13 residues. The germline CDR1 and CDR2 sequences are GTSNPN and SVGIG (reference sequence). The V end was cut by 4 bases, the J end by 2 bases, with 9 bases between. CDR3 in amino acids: CAWNRHPGNTIYF. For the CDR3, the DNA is TGTGCCTGGAACCGACATCCTGGAAACACCATATATTTT.

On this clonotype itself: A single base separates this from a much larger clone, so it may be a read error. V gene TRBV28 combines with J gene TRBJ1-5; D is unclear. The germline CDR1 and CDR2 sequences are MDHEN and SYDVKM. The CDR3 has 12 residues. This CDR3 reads CASRRLSQSQHF. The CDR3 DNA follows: TGTGCCAGCCGGAGGCTATCTCAGTCCCAGCATTTT.

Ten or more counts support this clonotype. In nucleotides, the CDR3 is TGTGCCAGCAGCCCTACAGGGGGCTATCAGCCCCAGCATTTT. Protein sequence: CASSPTGGYQPQHF. This chain connects TRBV6-6 to TRBJ1-5, with 9 bases lining up with TRBD1. The V gene end was trimmed by 6 bases and the J gene end by 5 bases; junction bases not matched to a gene: 5. The V gene's germline CDR1 is MNHNY and CDR2 SVGAGI (reference sequence). The CDR3 consists of 14 residues.

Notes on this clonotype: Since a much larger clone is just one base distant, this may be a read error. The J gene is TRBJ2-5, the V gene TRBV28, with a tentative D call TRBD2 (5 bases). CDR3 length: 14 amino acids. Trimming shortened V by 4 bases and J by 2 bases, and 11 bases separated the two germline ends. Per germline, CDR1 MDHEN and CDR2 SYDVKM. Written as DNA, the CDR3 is TGTGCCAGCAGTTGGGGAGCGAAGCAAGAGACCCAGTACTTC. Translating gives CASSWGAKQETQYF.

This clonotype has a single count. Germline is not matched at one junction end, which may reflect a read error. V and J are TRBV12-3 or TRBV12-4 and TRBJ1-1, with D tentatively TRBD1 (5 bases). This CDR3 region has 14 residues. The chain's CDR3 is CANSLRGEYTEAFF. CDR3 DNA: TGTGCCAACAGTCTCCGGGGGGAATACACTGAAGCTTTCTTT.

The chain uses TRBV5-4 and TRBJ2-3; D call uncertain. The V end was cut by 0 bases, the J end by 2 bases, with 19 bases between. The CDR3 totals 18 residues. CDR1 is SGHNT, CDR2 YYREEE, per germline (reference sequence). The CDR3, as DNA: TGTGCCAGCAGCTTGGCGTCTACCGGAAAATCTAACACAGATACGCAGTATTTT. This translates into CASSLASTGKSNTDTQYF.

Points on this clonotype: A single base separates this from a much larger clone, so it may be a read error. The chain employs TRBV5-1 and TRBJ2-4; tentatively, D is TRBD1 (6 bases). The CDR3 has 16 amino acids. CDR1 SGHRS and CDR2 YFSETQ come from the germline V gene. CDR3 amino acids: CVSSFDRRGAKNIQYF. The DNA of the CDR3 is TGCGTCAGCAGCTTTGACAGGAGAGGAGCCAAAAACATTCAGTACTTC.

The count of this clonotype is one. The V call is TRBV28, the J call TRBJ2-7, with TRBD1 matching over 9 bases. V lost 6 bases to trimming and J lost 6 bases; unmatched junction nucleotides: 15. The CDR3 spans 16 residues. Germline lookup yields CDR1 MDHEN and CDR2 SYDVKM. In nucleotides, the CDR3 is TGTGCCAGCAGACCGACCTCCGGGACAGGGTCCACCGAGCAGTACTTC. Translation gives CASRPTSGTGSTEQYF.

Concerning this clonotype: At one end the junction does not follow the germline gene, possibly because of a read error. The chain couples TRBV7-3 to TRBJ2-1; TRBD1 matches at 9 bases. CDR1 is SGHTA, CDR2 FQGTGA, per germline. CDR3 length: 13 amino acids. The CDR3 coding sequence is TGTGCCAACAGCTTAGGGACAGGGAATGAGCAGTTCTTC. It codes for CANSLGTGNEQFF.

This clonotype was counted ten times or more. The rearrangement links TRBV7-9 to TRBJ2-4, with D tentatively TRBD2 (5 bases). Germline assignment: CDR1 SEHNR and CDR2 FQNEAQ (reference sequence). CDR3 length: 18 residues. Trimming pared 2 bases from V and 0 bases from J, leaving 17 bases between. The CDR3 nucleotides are TGTGCCAGCAGCTTAAGCGGACCCCGGACGTCAGCCAAAAACATTCAGTACTTC. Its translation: CASSLSGPRTSAKNIQYF.

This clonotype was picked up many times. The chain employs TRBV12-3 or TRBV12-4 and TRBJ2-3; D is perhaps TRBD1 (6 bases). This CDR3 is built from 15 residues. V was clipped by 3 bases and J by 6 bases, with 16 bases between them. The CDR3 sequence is CASSFRQAVWDTQYF. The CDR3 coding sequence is TGTGCCAGCAGTTTTCGACAGGCAGTATGGGATACGCAGTATTTT.

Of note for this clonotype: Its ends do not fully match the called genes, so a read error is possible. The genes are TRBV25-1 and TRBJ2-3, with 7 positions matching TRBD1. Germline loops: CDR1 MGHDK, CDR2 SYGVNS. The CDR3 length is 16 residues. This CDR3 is CASSRKTGVSTDKQYF. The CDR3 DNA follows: TGTGCCAGCAGCCGGAAAACAGGGGTCAGCACAGATAAGCAGTATTTT. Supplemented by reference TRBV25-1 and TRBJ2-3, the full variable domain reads EADIYQTPRYLVIGTGKKITLECSQTMGHDKMYWYQQDPGMELHLIHYSYGVNSTEKGDLSSESTVSRIRTEHFPLTLESARPSHTSQYLCASSRKTGVSTDKQYFGPGTRLTVL.

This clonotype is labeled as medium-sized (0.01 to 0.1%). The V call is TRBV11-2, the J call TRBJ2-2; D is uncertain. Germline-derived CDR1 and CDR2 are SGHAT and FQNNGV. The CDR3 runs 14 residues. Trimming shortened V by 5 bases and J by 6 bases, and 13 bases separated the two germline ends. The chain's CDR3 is CASSPNKNSGELFF. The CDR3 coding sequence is TGTGCCAGCAGCCCAAATAAGAATTCCGGGGAGCTGTTTTTT.

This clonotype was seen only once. The CDR3 reads CASRAGVGYTF. The CDR3 coding sequence is TGTGCCAGCAGAGCGGGGGTTGGCTACACCTTC. This sequence joins TRBV6-5 and TRBJ1-2; the D gene is possibly TRBD1 (5 bases). Germline V lookup: CDR1 MNHEY, CDR2 SVGAGI. V lost 6 bases and J lost 7, with 9 bases in between. This CDR3 comprises 11 residues.

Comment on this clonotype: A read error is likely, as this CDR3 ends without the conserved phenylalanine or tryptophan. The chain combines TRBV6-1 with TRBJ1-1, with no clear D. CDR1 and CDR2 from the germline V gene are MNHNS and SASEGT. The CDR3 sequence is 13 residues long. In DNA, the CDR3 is TGTGCAAGCAGTGAGAACCTGGGCACTGATGCTTTCTCT. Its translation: CASSENLGTDAFS.

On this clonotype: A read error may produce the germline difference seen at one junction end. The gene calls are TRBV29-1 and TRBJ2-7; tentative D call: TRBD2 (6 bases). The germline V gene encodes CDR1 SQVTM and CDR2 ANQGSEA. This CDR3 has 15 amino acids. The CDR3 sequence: CSVEDSGTPPYEHHF. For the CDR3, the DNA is TGCAGCGTTGAAGACTCCGGGACTCCCCCGTACGAGCATCACTTC.